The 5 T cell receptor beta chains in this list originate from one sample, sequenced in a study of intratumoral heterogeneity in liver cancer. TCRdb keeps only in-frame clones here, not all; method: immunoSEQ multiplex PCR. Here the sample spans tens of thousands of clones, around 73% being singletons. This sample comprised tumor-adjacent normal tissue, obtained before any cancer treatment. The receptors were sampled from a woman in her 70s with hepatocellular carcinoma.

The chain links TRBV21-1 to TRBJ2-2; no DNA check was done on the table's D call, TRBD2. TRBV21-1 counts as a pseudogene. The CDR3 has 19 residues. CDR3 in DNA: TGTGCCAGCAGCAAGGCCGGGACTAGCTTCCCTCCTAACACCGGGGAGCTGTTTTTT. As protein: CASSKAGTSFPPNTGELFF.

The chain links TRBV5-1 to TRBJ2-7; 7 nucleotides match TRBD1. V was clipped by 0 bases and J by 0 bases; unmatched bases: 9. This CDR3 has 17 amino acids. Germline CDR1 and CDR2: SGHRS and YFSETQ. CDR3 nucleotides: TGCGCCAGCAGCTTGGGAACGCCGGGACAGATCTCCTACGAGCAGTACTTC. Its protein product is CASSLGTPGQISYEQYF. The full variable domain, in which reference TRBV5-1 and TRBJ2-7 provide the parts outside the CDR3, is KAGVTQTPRYLIKTRGQQVTLSCSPISGHRSVSWYQQTPGQGLQFLFEYFSETQRNKGNFPGRFSGRQFSNSRSEMNVSTLELGDSALYLCASSLGTPGQISYEQYFGPGTRLTVT.

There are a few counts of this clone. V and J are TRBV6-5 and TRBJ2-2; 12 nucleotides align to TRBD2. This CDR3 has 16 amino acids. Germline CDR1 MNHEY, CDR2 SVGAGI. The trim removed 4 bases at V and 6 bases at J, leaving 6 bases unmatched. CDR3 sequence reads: CASSSRLAGGAGELFF. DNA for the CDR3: TGTGCCAGCAGTTCCAGGCTAGCGGGAGGGGCCGGGGAGCTGTTTTTT.

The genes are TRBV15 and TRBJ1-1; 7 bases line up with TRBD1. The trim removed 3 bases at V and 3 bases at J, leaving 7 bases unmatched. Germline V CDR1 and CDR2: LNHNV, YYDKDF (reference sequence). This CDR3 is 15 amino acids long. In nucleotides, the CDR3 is TGTGCCACCAGCAGCGAGTGGCAGGGGGACACTGAAGCTTTCTTT. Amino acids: CATSSEWQGDTEAFF.

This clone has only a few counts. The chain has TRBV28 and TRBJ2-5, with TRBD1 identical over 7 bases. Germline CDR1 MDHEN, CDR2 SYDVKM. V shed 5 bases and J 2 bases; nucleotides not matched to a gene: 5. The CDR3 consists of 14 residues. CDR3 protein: CASSMGQTQETQYF. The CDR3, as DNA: TGTGCCAGCAGTATGGGACAGACGCAAGAGACCCAGTACTTC.